The rows below give T cell receptor beta chains drawn from one sample of a study of spatial heterogeneity in lung cancer. Using its own MiXCR run on the 5' RACE reads, TCRdb lists one record per CDR3 protein. The sample contains over 45,000 distinct CDR3 sequences, about 5.8% of which appear only once. The specimen was PBMCs, collected at surgery. These receptors all stem from a male donor with early-stage non-small cell lung cancer. CDR3s include the opening cysteine and the closing phenylalanine or tryptophan. D genes are given only for firm matches. Part of the rows lack a size; the others show once, few, many or a class for expanded clones.

clone_size d_call cdr3_length j_call v_call cdr3_aa cdr3_nt
many TRBD2 17 TRBJ2-3 TRBV29-1 CSVRGGLAVISTDTQYF TGCAGCGTCAGAGGGGGACTAGCGGTAATTAGCACAGATACGCAGTATTTT
few TRBD1 14 TRBJ2-5 TRBV12-3/TRBV12-4 CASARDSRSETQYF TGTGCCAGCGCTCGGGACAGTCGGTCAGAGACCCAGTACTTC
. TRBD2 14 TRBJ2-5 TRBV15 CATSTGLAQETQYF TGTGCCACCAGCACAGGACTAGCACAAGAGACCCAGTACTTC
. . 15 TRBJ2-2 TRBV7-2 CASSLADAEAGELFF TGTGCCAGCAGCTTAGCGGACGCGGAGGCCGGGGAGCTGTTTTTT
. . 16 TRBJ2-7 TRBV5-6 CASSLVPTSSAHEQYF TGTGCCAGCAGCTTAGTCCCCACTAGCTCGGCCCACGAGCAGTACTTC
many . 11 TRBJ2-1 TRBV11-2 CASSPHNEQFF TGTGCCAGCAGCCCCCACAATGAGCAGTTCTTC
few TRBD2 18 TRBJ2-3 TRBV24-1 CATSDTPGVRESTDTQYF TGTGCCACCAGTGATACGCCCGGAGTGCGGGAGTCCACAGATACGCAGTATTTT
many TRBD2 19 TRBJ2-6 TRBV4-3 CASSQGSGSADSGANVLTF TGCGCCAGCAGCCAAGGTAGCGGGAGCGCCGACTCTGGGGCCAACGTCCTGACTTTC
many . 12 TRBJ2-3 TRBV27 CASTNPPDTQYF TGTGCCAGCACCAACCCCCCAGATACGCAGTATTTT
medium-sized TRBD2 15 TRBJ2-7 TRBV4-1 CASSQPTSGSYEQYF TGCGCCAGCAGCCAGCCTACTAGCGGGAGTTACGAGCAGTACTTC
many . 14 TRBJ1-3 TRBV20-1 CSASRSYSGNTIYF TGCAGTGCCTCCCGGTCTTACTCTGGAAACACCATATATTTT
. . 15 TRBJ1-1 TRBV3-1 CASSQVGVLRTEAFF TGTGCCAGCAGCCAAGTCGGGGTCCTAAGGACTGAAGCTTTCTTT
few . 13 TRBJ1-5 TRBV6-5 CASSPSSHQPQHF TGTGCCAGCAGTCCCTCCTCCCACCAGCCCCAGCATTTT
many TRBD1 14 TRBJ2-7 TRBV15 CATSSETGNNEQYF TGTGCCACCAGCAGTGAGACAGGGAACAACGAGCAGTACTTC
. TRBD1 15 TRBJ1-1 TRBV12-3/TRBV12-4 CASSISGTVNTEAFF TGTGCCAGCAGTATCTCCGGGACAGTCAACACTGAAGCTTTCTTT
. . 15 TRBJ2-3 TRBV20-1 CSARDRATRGDTQYF TGCAGTGCTAGAGATAGGGCAACCAGAGGGGATACGCAGTATTTT
many . 15 TRBJ2-2 TRBV25-1 CASRASGTNTGELFF TGTGCCAGCAGAGCCTCCGGGACAAACACCGGGGAGCTGTTTTTT
many . 15 TRBJ1-5 TRBV20-1 CSARRGVVPNQPQHF TGCAGTGCTAGGAGGGGTGTGGTACCCAATCAGCCCCAGCATTTT
many . 13 TRBJ1-5 TRBV18 CASADGSNQPQHF TGTGCCAGCGCGGACGGGAGCAATCAGCCCCAGCATTTT
many . 14 TRBJ2-7 TRBV20-1 CSASIPGKPYEQYF TGCAGTGCTAGTATCCCGGGAAAACCCTACGAGCAGTACTTC
many TRBD2 16 TRBJ2-1 TRBV5-1 CASSTEPAGGHNEQFF TGCGCCAGCAGCACCGAGCCCGCGGGAGGCCACAATGAGCAGTTCTTC
many TRBD1 15 TRBJ2-1 TRBV9 CASSFDRGRENEQFF TGTGCCAGCAGCTTCGACAGGGGGCGCGAAAATGAGCAGTTCTTC
many . 13 TRBJ1-1 TRBV20-1 CSALRVRWTEAFF TGCAGTGCTCTCCGGGTTAGGTGGACTGAAGCTTTCTTT
many TRBD1 17 TRBJ1-1 TRBV6-2/TRBV6-3 CASSLDRGPPLNTEAFF TGTGCCAGCAGTTTGGATAGGGGGCCCCCATTGAACACTGAAGCTTTCTTT
many . 16 TRBJ2-2 TRBV3-1 CASSQGAGVNTGELFF TGTGCCAGCAGCCAAGGTGCAGGGGTGAACACCGGGGAGCTGTTTTTT
many TRBD1 15 TRBJ2-7 TRBV10-3 CAIRRAGQGMFEQYF TGTGCCATCAGGAGGGCGGGACAGGGCATGTTCGAGCAGTACTTC